Included here is one T cell receptor beta chain sequence, with context. V gave up 4 bases and J gave up 5 bases, with 9 bases separating them. There are 13 residues in the CDR3. The germline gives CDR1 SGHAT, CDR2 FQNNGV. As defined, naive CD8 cells were CD45RO-negative and positively selected for CCR7, with terminally differentiated effector memory CD45RA+ cells excluded. This sample was taken from a study of shared clonotypes between healthy human individuals. Profiling relied on immunoSEQ multiplex PCR, and the TCRdb table lists in-frame clones only, not all of them. The sample yields around 1.9 million clones, more than 85% seen once.

Sequencing used naive CD8+ T cells from PBMCs. The sequence was collected from a man younger than 30 in good health. Some clones in this sample may be carry-over from other donors' samples. The V and J genes are TRBV11-2 and TRBJ1-5; D is unclear. The CDR3 bases are TGTGCCAGCAGCTCGTTCGAGGATCAGCCCCAGCATTTT. It is translated as CASSSFEDQPQHF.